One TCR beta chain is described in this entry. The clone's antigen remains unknown. No base-level quality is on record; no much larger clone is a single base apart. For CDR1 and CDR2, the germline V gene lists LGHNA and YNFKEQ. Counted from cysteine to phenylalanine, this CDR3 has 16 amino acids. The sequence is cut down to CDR3 DNA, 48 bases in frame from base 1. The V end gives up 0 bases and the J end 9 bases, leaving 9 bases in the junction not matched to a gene. Library prep was done by the immunoSEQ multiplex PCR assay. Processing in the source paper ran as follows. A statistical classification framework was built to diagnose cytomegalovirus status from the catalog of TCR beta chain sequences. This is the immuneACCESS table as TCRdb keeps it, with only in-frame sequences that have V and J called. A part of the clones is gone; compared with another copy, unresolved V genes explain less than half, and the rest is unexplained. D and trimming come from the DNA, and the V and J calls and clone size come from that table. Here the sample has 60,000 to 90,000 clones; around 81% occur a single time. The leading ten clones occupy 3% of the sample.

The source of the sample is a study of cytomegalovirus exposure and HLA in healthy donors (dated by TCRdb to 2016 to 2017). Broadly, across the study: According to a later analysis, the approximately 130 validation repertoires were produced on the same platform as the 666 repertoires of the first cohort. The aim of the study was to test whether cataloging public T cell receptors could identify signatures of past pathogen exposure. Along with the approximately 700-subject first cohort, a separate validation cohort of about 110 different subjects was used. To predict cytomegalovirus infection status, the study brought together high-throughput TCR immunosequencing, statistical association of individual TCRs with disease status, and machine learning. The paper as a whole reports these results and caveats: Of the cluster scores, 94% were above 0 in a later analysis, which found that TCRs clustered in the first cohort also tended to co-occur in the 95 to 150 validation repertoires. A later analysis had no HLA typing for the validation cohort, so co-occurrence there was scored across all 120 or so repertoires. A few of the identified cytomegalovirus-associated TCR beta chains were confirmed in vitro to be specific for cytomegalovirus antigens. It was suggested by the authors that the approach could potentially be generalized to other disease states and immunological phenotypes. The study listed over 150 TCR beta chains as associated with cytomegalovirus. The classifier was reported to diagnose cytomegalovirus status with high specificity and sensitivity in both the original and validation cohorts. While some public TCRs were present in many individuals, most TCR sequences turned up only very rarely across donors.

The donors belonged to the validation cohort of over a hundred subjects, which was separate from the roughly 700-subject first cohort. The sample was PBMCs. The sequence came from a man aged 25-45 years in good health and CMV-seronegative. The rearrangement joined TRBV4-2 to TRBJ2-7, with 12 central nucleotides matching TRBD1. CDR3 protein: CASSQDLGQGADRQYF. The nucleotide sequence is given as TGTGCCAGCAGCCAAGATCTGGGACAGGGGGCTGATCGGCAGTACTTC.